This TCR beta chain stems from a study of identical twins. This clonotype was detected a few times. What it binds is not known. Study results and caveats: One should note that invariant MAIT and iNKT cells could partly confound zero-insertion analyses. Instead of following the same donors, the conclusions were based on cross-sectional statistical analysis.

MiXCR, run by TCRdb on the 5' RACE reads, gives a single entry per CDR3 protein. The sample includes 510,000 or so distinct CDR3 sequences, 13% to 15% of them seen just once. Germline CDR1 and CDR2: ENHRY and SYGVKD. The CDR3 spans 14 residues. Trimming cost V 4 bases and J 8 bases, with 15 bases left between them. This sample also belongs to another study, concerning yellow fever vaccine responses in identical twins. From that report: Reportedly, twins' vaccine T cell responses looked partly convergent and partly personalized.

This TCR derives from a woman between 18 and 29 years old in good health. The sequencing input was CD4+ T cells sorted from blood. V and J are TRBV10-3 and TRBJ2-1; no clear D gene. CDR3 DNA sequence: TGTGCCATCAGTGGGGGTGAGGTCGTCCATGAGCAGTTCTTC. The encoded protein is CAISGGEVVHEQFF.